This TCR beta chain came from a study of regulatory and conventional T cells in RAG deficiency. This CDR3 spans 16 amino acids. CDR1 and CDR2 (germline): MGHRA, YSYEKL. Genomic DNA came from blood conventional CD4+ T cells gated CD25-low CD127-high. Study-level findings and limits: Treg unique TCR beta sequences were about 110-fold fewer in Omenn syndrome and CID/AS patients than controls. Patient subsets had shorter CDR3s; Omenn Treg-Tconv overlap exceeded 85%.

TCRdb's table, derived via immunoSEQ multiplex PCR, lists solely in-frame clones and lacks some. Counted here are roughly 30,000 clones, approximately 96% occurring once; the ten biggest clones make up 0.3% to 0.45%. On this clone: Its antigen is not known.

These data were also filed under a second study, of regulatory T cells. That paper adds: The PCR used 52 TRBV and 13 TRBJ primers.

Material: CD25- CD4+ T cells sorted from blood. This sequence joins TRBV4-1 and TRBJ2-5, with D perhaps TRBD1 (6 bases). The DNA matches TRBJ2-7 better at its end, which makes the J call doubtful. This TCR came from a human donor in good health. This chain's CDR3 is CASSQKPGAVRYEQYF. In nucleotides, the CDR3 is TGCGCCAGCAGCCAAAAGCCAGGGGCGGTAAGGTACGAGCAGTACTTC.